Following are 25 T cell receptor beta chains from one sample sequenced in a study of control samples from healthy donors and cancer patients. Only in-frame clones appear in the TCRdb table, and some are missing; sequencing was by immunoSEQ multiplex PCR. The sample has 70,000 to 75,000 clones, about 94% seen once. The specimen sequenced was blood. The receptor set was obtained from a young woman in good health.

The chain uses TRBV7-9 and TRBJ1-6, with a weak D call TRBD1 (5 bases). The CDR3 length is 16 residues. Trimming removed 1 base from V and 6 bases from J, with 13 bases in between. Germline V gene lookup returns CDR1 SEHNR and CDR2 FQNEAQ (reference sequence). CDR3 nucleotides: TGTGCCAGCAGCTTAGATCTAACAGGCTCTAATTCACCCCTCCACTTT. It is translated as CASSLDLTGSNSPLHF.

V is TRBV28 and J is TRBJ1-2, with D unresolved. The V gene's germline CDR1 is MDHEN and CDR2 SYDVKM. The CDR3 covers 14 residues. Trimming removed 0 bases from V and 12 bases from J, with 17 bases in between. The CDR3 sequence is CASSLWLEKITNTF. The CDR3 nucleotides are TGTGCCAGCAGTTTATGGTTAGAGAAAATAACCAACACCTTC.

V usage is TRBV5-1 and J usage is TRBJ1-1; D is uncertain. V was pared by 2 bases and J by 0 bases, with 11 bases between. The CDR3 runs 15 residues. Germline V CDR1 and CDR2: SGHRS, YFSETQ. CDR3 residues: CASSFIPGLNTEAFF. The CDR3 nucleotides read TGCGCCAGCAGCTTTATACCGGGGTTGAACACTGAAGCTTTCTTT. Filled out from reference TRBV5-1 and TRBJ1-1, the complete variable domain reads KAGVTQTPRYLIKTRGQQVTLSCSPISGHRSVSWYQQTPGQGLQFLFEYFSETQRNKGNFPGRFSGRQFSNSRSEMNVSTLELGDSALYLCASSFIPGLNTEAFFGQGTRLTVV.

The gene calls are TRBV27 and TRBJ2-1; 9 bases are a match to TRBD1. V shed 3 bases and J 0 bases; nucleotides not matched to a gene: 12. The CDR3 consists of 19 residues. Germline CDR1 is MNHEY and CDR2 is SMNVEV (reference sequence). The CDR3 sequence is CASSLLGTGPPSSYNEQFF. CDR3 nucleotides: TGTGCCAGCAGTTTGCTCGGGACAGGGCCCCCTAGCTCCTACAATGAGCAGTTCTTC.

Turning to this clone: The sample carries other DNA sequences with the same CDR3. This chain uses TRBV6-5 with TRBJ1-4; D may be TRBD1 (5 bases). Germline assignment: CDR1 MNHEY and CDR2 SVGAGI. Trimming removed 0 bases from V and 11 bases from J, with 7 bases in between. This CDR3 region has 12 residues. CDR3 sequence (DNA): TGTGCCAGCAGTTACTCGGGGGGGAAACTGTTTTTT. Translated: CASSYSGGKLFF.

The chain is built from TRBV11-1 and TRBJ2-5; no definite D call. Germline V gene lookup returns CDR1 SGHAT and CDR2 FQDESV (reference sequence). CDR3 length: 12 amino acids. V was cut by 2 bases and J by 0 bases, with 1 base left in between. The CDR3 DNA follows: TGTGCCAGCAGCTTAAACCAAGAGACCCAGTACTTC. Translated: CASSLNQETQYF.

V gene TRBV3-1 (or the pseudogene TRBV3-2) combines with J gene TRBJ2-5, with 7 bases aligning to TRBD1. The ends lost 3 bases at V and 5 bases at J; junction bases unmatched: 15. The CDR3 covers 17 residues. Per germline, CDR1 LGHDT and CDR2 YNNKEL (reference sequence). In nucleotides, the CDR3 is TGTGCCAGCAGCCAGCCCGGTAGACAGGGACCCCAGGAGACCCAGTACTTC. Amino acids: CASSQPGRQGPQETQYF.

The rearrangement uses TRBV5-6 and TRBJ1-2, with TRBD1 identical over 7 bases. The V segment lost 4 bases and the J segment 6 bases; nucleotides outside the gene matches: 9. Germline V gene data show CDR1 as SGHDT and CDR2 as YYEEEE. The CDR3 sequence is 14 residues long. CDR3 nucleotide sequence: TGTGCCAGCAGCATAGGGACAGCTTCCGATGGCTACACCTTC. It yields the protein CASSIGTASDGYTF.

V gene TRBV2 combines with J gene TRBJ2-2; the D gene could be TRBD1 or TRBD2 (5 bases each). Germline V gene lookup returns CDR1 SNHLY and CDR2 FYNNEI. The V gene lost 6 bases and the J gene lost 5 bases, with 16 bases spanning the gap. The length of the CDR3 is 15 residues. The CDR3 spells CASRKDGATTGELFF. The CDR3 DNA reads as TGTGCCAGCAGGAAGGACGGGGCGACAACCGGGGAGCTGTTTTTT.

A single count supports this clone. V gene TRBV6-5 combines with J gene TRBJ2-7; the match to TRBD1 covers 9 bases. CDR1 MNHEY and CDR2 SVGAGI come from the germline V gene. Trimming cost V 5 bases and J 5 bases; bases outside gene matches: 7. The CDR3 is made up of 14 amino acids. CDR3 sequence (DNA): TGTGCCAGCAGTCCCGGGACAGGGACCCACGAGCAGTACTTC. Its translation is CASSPGTGTHEQYF.

The rearrangement links TRBV7-9 to TRBJ1-4, with D maybe TRBD1 (5 bases). The CDR3 length is 14 residues. V was trimmed by 4 bases and J by 7 bases, leaving 13 bases between them. Looked up from germline, CDR1 is SEHNR and CDR2 is FQNEAQ (reference sequence). The chain's CDR3 is CASSSMGLGEKLFF. The DNA of the CDR3 is TGTGCCAGCAGCTCCATGGGGCTAGGTGAAAAACTGTTTTTT.

The genes are TRBV29-1 and TRBJ1-1, with D tentatively TRBD1 (5 bases). The CDR3 sequence is 13 residues long. Germline CDR1 SQVTM, CDR2 ANQGSEA. V was pared by 6 bases and J by 1 base, with 12 bases between. The chain's CDR3 is CSVAGRSNTEAFF. The DNA of the CDR3 is TGCAGCGTAGCGGGACGGTCGAACACTGAAGCTTTCTTT.

This chain uses TRBV28 with TRBJ1-6; D perhaps matches TRBD1 (5 bases). Per germline, CDR1 MDHEN and CDR2 SYDVKM. V lost 3 bases and J lost 9, with 12 bases in between. This CDR3 spans 14 amino acids. The CDR3 loop is CASSFPSGGSPLHF. The CDR3 bases are TGTGCCAGCAGTTTTCCCAGCGGGGGTTCACCCCTCCACTTT.

The J gene is TRBJ2-2, the V gene TRBV19; 8 bases map to TRBD1. Losses at the gene ends were 3 bases for V and 7 bases for J; bases not matched to a gene: 10. CDR3 length: 16 residues. Germline V gives CDR1 LNHDA, CDR2 SQIVND (reference sequence). This CDR3 is CASSIQAGGRHGELFF. The CDR3 nucleotides read TGTGCCAGTAGTATTCAGGCAGGGGGCCGTCACGGGGAGCTGTTTTTT.

This clone was seen only a few times. This chain uses TRBV18 with TRBJ2-1, with D perhaps TRBD2 (6 bases). The CDR3 has 14 amino acids. V was shortened by 3 bases and J by 6 bases, with 12 bases between the two germline ends. Looked up from germline, CDR1 is KGHSH and CDR2 is LQKENI. CDR3 amino acids: CASSPGLNGNEQFF. The CDR3 region has the DNA TGTGCCAGCTCACCCGGACTAAATGGCAATGAGCAGTTCTTC.

The rearrangement joins TRBV2 to TRBJ2-1; D is uncertain. CDR1 is SNHLY and CDR2 is FYNNEI in the germline V gene. CDR3 length: 13 residues. Trimming left V 2 bases short and J 6 bases short, with 8 bases between. DNA of the CDR3: TGTGCCAGCAGTGAACTTCTGGTCAATGAGCAGTTCTTC. Amino acids: CASSELLVNEQFF.

The CDR3 DNA is TGCGCCAGCAGGGGACAGAGAAACACCATATATTTT. Translation: CASRGQRNTIYF. J is TRBJ1-3 and V is TRBV5-1; TRBD1 matches at 7 bases. The CDR3 consists of 12 residues. From germline, CDR1 is SGHRS and CDR2 YFSETQ. Trimming took 5 bases from V and 5 from J; bases not matched to a gene: 1.

The chain couples TRBV5-4 to TRBJ1-1; D not certain. Between the trimmed V and J ends, which lost 1 base and 3 bases, there was a span of 13 bases. This CDR3 has 15 amino acids. Per the germline V gene, CDR1 is SGHNT and CDR2 is YYREEE (reference sequence). In DNA form, the CDR3 reads TGTGCCAGCAGCTTGCTCGGCAGAACCCACACTGAAGCTTTCTTT. It specifies CASSLLGRTHTEAFF.

Here the CDR3 reads CASRSTPSGANVLTF. The CDR3 bases are TGTGCCAGCAGGTCGACCCCCTCTGGGGCCAACGTCCTGACTTTC. V gene TRBV27 combines with J gene TRBJ2-6; D unclear. The V gene's germline CDR1 is MNHEY and CDR2 SMNVEV (reference sequence). The CDR3 consists of 15 residues. The V and J ends lost 6 bases and 0 bases respectively, with 9 bases between them.

The chain has TRBV19 and TRBJ1-2; D possibly corresponds to TRBD1 (5 bases). V lost 6 bases to trimming and J lost 5 bases, with 19 bases between them. Looked up from germline, CDR1 is LNHDA and CDR2 is SQIVND (reference sequence). The CDR3 is 15 residues long. Written as DNA, the CDR3 is TGTGCCAGTAGGGATCGACAGACTTTAGGGTATGGCTACACCTTC. Translating it yields CASRDRQTLGYGYTF.

This clone was seen once. The chain has TRBV5-1 and TRBJ2-1; unclear D gene. Germline CDR1 reads SGHRS; CDR2 reads YFSETQ. The CDR3 has 14 amino acids. V was shortened by 7 bases and J by 0 bases, with 11 bases between the two germline ends. CDR3 in DNA: TGCGCCAGCCGCCCCCCTAGCTCCTACAATGAGCAGTTCTTC. It specifies CASRPPSSYNEQFF.

This chain joins TRBV4-1 and TRBJ2-1; D tentatively reads TRBD1 or TRBD2 (5 bases each). Germline CDR1 is MGHRA and CDR2 is YSYEKL. The CDR3 is 16 residues long. V lost 1 base and J lost 5, with 15 bases in between. The DNA for the CDR3 is TGCGCCAGCAGCCAAGTCGGGGCAGGGCAAAACAATGAGCAGTTCTTC. It is translated as CASSQVGAGQNNEQFF.

The chain recombines TRBV7-8 with TRBJ1-5; 7 nucleotides line up with TRBD1. J was trimmed by 7 bases and V by 5 bases; bases with no gene match: 5. This CDR3 comprises 13 residues. The V gene's germline CDR1 is SGHVS and CDR2 FQNEAQ. The CDR3 bases are TGTGCCAGCAGCCGAGACAGGGTGCAGCCCCAGCATTTT. This encodes CASSRDRVQPQHF.

The rearrangement joins TRBV19 to TRBJ1-1; 9 positions agree with TRBD1. Germline V gene data show CDR1 as LNHDA and CDR2 as SQIVND (reference sequence). V was pared by 8 bases and J by 5 bases, with 9 bases of the junction left unmatched. The CDR3 is 14 amino acids. This chain's CDR3 is CASSQLGQGTEAFF. Written as DNA, the CDR3 is TGTGCCAGTTCCCAGCTGGGACAGGGAACTGAAGCTTTCTTT.

CDR3 nucleotides: TGTGCCAGCAGCCAAGTGGGAAGGGCAGATGAGCAGTTCTTC. Residues: CASSQVGRADEQFF. This sequence joins TRBV3-1 (or the pseudogene TRBV3-2) and TRBJ2-1, with no clear D. Trimming removed 1 base from V and 8 bases from J, with 12 bases in between. CDR1 is LGHDT, CDR2 YNNKEL, per germline (reference sequence). The CDR3 spans 14 residues.